This TCR beta chain emerged from a study of early T cells in non-severe SARS-CoV-2 infection. Study-wide background: Sequencing of bulk RNA from unsorted whole blood was done, without chain pairing. Study findings and constraints: A preference for anti-spike CD8 responses marked VDJdb matching, which missed private and CD4 specificities.

Germline V gene data show CDR1 as DFQATT and CDR2 as SNEGSKA (reference sequence). The CDR3 extends over 15 amino acids. Trimming left V 3 bases short and J 2 bases short, with 14 bases between. Individual cDNA molecules received unique molecular identifiers. TCRdb itself ran the 5' RACE reads through MiXCR, one entry per CDR3 protein. Here the sample spans roughly 80,000 distinct CDR3 sequences, 7.5% to 10% being singletons. In its sample, this clonotype was seen many times. Its cognate antigen is unknown. The sequencing input was whole blood. This receptor was identified in an adult who was a healthcare worker with PCR-confirmed SARS-CoV-2 infection or an uninfected control (not recorded which). J is TRBJ1-5 and V is TRBV20-1; perhaps TRBD1 as D (6 bases). CDR3 in DNA: TGCAGTGCTAGTTTTTGGGGGCAAGGCAATCAGCCCCAGCATTTT. Translation: CSASFWGQGNQPQHF.